A selection of T cell receptor beta chains follows, all from one sample in a study of siplizumab effects on memory and regulatory T cells. Some clones are missing from TCRdb's copy, which holds only in-frame ones; the method was immunoSEQ multiplex PCR. This table has tens of thousands of clones, around 96% appearing once. The sample comprised naive CD8+ T cells sorted from blood. The receptors originated from a human donor in good health. Each CDR3 is given with its conserved first and last residue. Fields, in order: J gene, D gene, clone size, V gene, CDR3 protein, CDR3 DNA. The D gene is left open where the match is weak. Not every row has a clone size; where given, it reads once, few, many or a size class.

TRBJ2-1,TRBD1,-,TRBV5-6,CASSFDGTGYPYNEQFF,TGTGCCAGCAGCTTTGACGGGACAGGGTATCCATACAATGAGCAGTTCTTC
TRBJ2-7,TRBD1,-,TRBV27,CASSHRGPYEQYF,TGTGCCAGCAGTCACAGGGGGCCCTACGAGCAGTACTTC
TRBJ2-1,TRBD2,-,TRBV5-1,CASSDGTSGNNEQFF,TGCGCCAGCAGCGACGGGACTAGCGGAAACAATGAGCAGTTCTTC
TRBJ2-1,TRBD2,-,TRBV5-4,CASSMGGGMEQFF,TGTGCCAGCAGCATGGGCGGGGGTATGGAGCAGTTCTTC
TRBJ2-7,-,-,TRBV10-2,CASTEDGPYEQYF,TGCGCCAGCACTGAGGACGGACCCTACGAGCAGTACTTC
TRBJ1-2,-,-,TRBV9,CASSGAGTFGGYGYTF,TGTGCCAGCAGCGGAGCCGGGACCTTTGGAGGGTATGGCTACACCTTC
TRBJ1-3,-,-,TRBV13,CASSQRGGNTIYF,TGTGCCAGCAGCCAAAGGGGCGGAAACACCATATATTTT
TRBJ2-3,-,-,TRBV13,CASTLAGVGTDTQYF,TGTGCCAGCACCCTAGCTGGCGTGGGCACAGATACGCAGTATTTT
TRBJ2-5,-,-,TRBV7-9,CASSLGWAAENQETQYF,TGTGCCAGCAGCTTAGGGTGGGCGGCGGAAAACCAAGAGACCCAGTACTTC
TRBJ2-5,-,once,TRBV9,CASSVEGGFGETQYF,TGTGCCAGCAGCGTAGAAGGGGGTTTTGGGGAGACCCAGTACTTC
TRBJ2-2,-,-,TRBV9,CASSGNTGELFF,TGTGCCAGCAGCGGTAACACCGGGGAGCTGTTTTTT
TRBJ2-7,TRBD1,-,TRBV7-6,CASSLYGTDYEQYF,TGTGCCAGCAGCTTGTATGGGACAGACTACGAGCAGTACTTC
TRBJ2-7,TRBD1,-,TRBV10-3,CAIRGTGLEYEQYF,TGTGCCATCAGGGGGACAGGGTTGGAGTACGAGCAGTACTTC
TRBJ2-7,-,-,TRBV6-1,CASSWLGNEQYF,TGTGCCAGCAGTTGGTTGGGCAACGAGCAGTACTTC
TRBJ1-2,-,-,TRBV27,CASRPRGGDLGYTF,TGTGCCAGCCGTCCGCGGGGCGGGGATTTGGGCTACACCTTC